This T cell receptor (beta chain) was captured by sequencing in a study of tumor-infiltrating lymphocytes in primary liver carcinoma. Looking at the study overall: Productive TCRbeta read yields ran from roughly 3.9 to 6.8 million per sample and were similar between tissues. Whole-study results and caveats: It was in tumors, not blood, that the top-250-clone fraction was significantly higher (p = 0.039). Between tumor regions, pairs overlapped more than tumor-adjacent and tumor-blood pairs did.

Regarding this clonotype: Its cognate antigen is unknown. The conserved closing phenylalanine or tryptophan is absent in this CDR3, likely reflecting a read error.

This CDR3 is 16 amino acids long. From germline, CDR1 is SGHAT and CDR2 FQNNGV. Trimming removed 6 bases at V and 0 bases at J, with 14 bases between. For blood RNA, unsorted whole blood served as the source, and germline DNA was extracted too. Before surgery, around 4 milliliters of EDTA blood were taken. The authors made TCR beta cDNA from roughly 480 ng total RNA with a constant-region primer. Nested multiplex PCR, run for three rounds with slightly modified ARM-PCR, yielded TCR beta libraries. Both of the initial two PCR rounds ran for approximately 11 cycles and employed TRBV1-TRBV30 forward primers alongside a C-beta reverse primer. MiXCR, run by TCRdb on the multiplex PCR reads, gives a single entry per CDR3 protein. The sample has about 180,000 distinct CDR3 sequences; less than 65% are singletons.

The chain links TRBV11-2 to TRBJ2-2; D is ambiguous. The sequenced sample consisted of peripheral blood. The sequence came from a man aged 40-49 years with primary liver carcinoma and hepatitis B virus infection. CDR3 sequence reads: CASSPSIPPNTGELFY. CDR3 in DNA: TGTGCCAGCAGTCCTTCTATCCCTCCGAACACCGGGGAGCTGTTTTAT.